This T cell receptor beta chain was observed in a study of blood T cells in healthy people across ages. General study results and limits: Possibly, changes in expanded clonotypes were confounded because donor CMV status was unknown. PBMCs went unsorted, and a conclusive naive versus antigen-experienced comparison was therefore prevented.

The germline V gene encodes CDR1 LGHNA and CDR2 YNFKEQ. The V gene end was trimmed by 2 bases and the J gene end by 2 bases; junction bases not matched to a gene: 3. CDR3 length equals 14 residues. Regarding this clonotype: Its antigen is not identified.

Primers used in a second PCR of roughly 6 to 11 cycles were a sample-barcoded 5' primer and a J-beta primer mix. Template switching added a 12-random-nucleotide identifier to every cDNA molecule. TCRdb redid the calling of the 5' RACE reads with MiXCR, one entry per CDR3 protein. The data hold about 670,000 distinct CDR3 sequences, with around 41% observed a single time. The chain joins TRBV4-2 to TRBJ2-7; TRBD1 matches at 7 bases. The origin of this receptor is a man older than 75 in good health. Specimen: blood. CDR3 amino acids: CASSQTTGTYEQYF. The DNA for the CDR3 is TGTGCCAGCAGCCAAACGACAGGGACCTACGAGCAGTACTTC.